This T cell receptor (beta chain) is drawn from a study of control samples from healthy donors and cancer patients. The CDR3 is 12 amino acids. Germline V gives CDR1 MNHEY, CDR2 SMNVEV (reference sequence). The germline V and J ends were trimmed by 6 bases and 0 bases, with 3 bases remaining between them. Assay: immunoSEQ multiplex PCR; the TCRdb copy retains only in-frame clones and omits some. The profile shows 110,000 to 150,000 clones, roughly 94% of them singletons. Source material: blood. This TCR came from a man in his forties or fifties in good health. The rearrangement uses TRBV27 and TRBJ1-5; D is unresolved. The CDR3 loop reads CASSGSNQPQHF. The CDR3 DNA sequence: TGTGCCAGCAGCGGTAGCAATCAGCCCCAGCATTTT.